This TCR beta chain appears in the sequencing data of a study of long-term antiretroviral therapy in people with HIV. Regarding the study as a whole: Dating from the mid-2000s to the late 2010s, the blood was possibly obtained under older ART regimens.

J gave up 4 bases and V 6 bases, and 7 bases lay outside the gene matches. Germline values: CDR1 SGHNT, CDR2 YYREEE (reference sequence). The CDR3 covers 14 residues. About this clone: Its antigen is not known.

Running of the v3.0 immunoSEQ assay took place at survey level. Produced via immunoSEQ multiplex PCR; TCRdb's table is partial and in-frame only. Seen here are 35,000 to 45,000 clones, roughly 90% observed once, and the top ten hold about 4.2%. The rearrangement joins TRBV5-4 to TRBJ1-2, with 9 bases matching TRBD1. Sequenced here: unsorted PBMCs, sampled just before starting antiretroviral therapy. The receptor was derived from a young woman with HIV. CDR3 protein: CASTEGQGIYGYTF. The CDR3 region has the DNA TGTGCCAGCACCGAGGGACAGGGAATCTATGGCTACACCTTC.